A selection of T cell receptor beta chains follows, all from one sample in a study of blood T cells in healthy people across ages. MiXCR, run by TCRdb on the 5' RACE reads, gives a single entry per CDR3 protein. The sample includes around 320,000 distinct CDR3 sequences, 27% of them seen just once. Sequencing was carried out using blood. The receptors come from a woman in her 70s in good health. The CDR3 runs from the conserved cysteine through the conserved F or W. The size of a clone is reported for some rows only, either as once, few or many, or as a class for expanded clones.

TRBJ2-1 | TRBV20-1 | NA | CSALGRAGEQFF
TRBJ1-4 | TRBV7-9 | NA | CASTQSRDRVNAEKLFF
TRBJ2-1 | TRBV10-3 | NA | CATTPGQGSYNEQFF
TRBJ2-3 | TRBV15 | NA | CATSSWGGGTDTQYF
NA | TRBV29-1 | few | CSVERRGMYNEQFF
TRBJ2-7 | TRBV18 | NA | CASSPQVASGRGEQYF
TRBJ2-4 | TRBV7-3 | NA | CASSRQHSGGKNIQYF
TRBJ1-4 | TRBV10-3 | many | CAISDGTGSEKLFF
NA | TRBV20-1 | once | CSARNPRTGPTYEQYF
TRBJ2-5 | TRBV18 | many | CASSPGGETQYF
TRBJ2-2 | TRBV5-1 | NA | CASSSSWINTGKLFF
TRBJ1-4 | TRBV4-1 | NA | CASSQGGQGVKKLFF
TRBJ2-1 | TRBV5-8 | many | CASSSGQATEQFF
TRBJ1-2 | TRBV4-2 | few | CASSQGGSDGYTF
TRBJ1-1 | TRBV24-1 | few | CATSDYQNTEAFF
TRBJ2-3 | TRBV7-2 | NA | CASSLDQRPDTQYF
TRBJ1-1 | TRBV4-3 | few | CASSQEFGSYTEAFF
TRBJ2-1 | TRBV11-2 | few | CASSLVMRRLAGDNEQFF
TRBJ1-2 | TRBV28 | NA | CASKFTDTVGGYTF
NA | TRBV12-3/TRBV12-4 | NA | CASSIRQVDEQYF
TRBJ2-3 | TRBV5-1 | NA | CASSLQGQTTDTQYF
TRBJ2-5 | TRBV29-1 | few | CSVEGGGESQETQYF
TRBJ2-7 | TRBV2 | few | CASTQDLGTGKSF
TRBJ1-6 | TRBV5-1 | NA | CASSLEGTSNNSPLHF
TRBJ2-1 | TRBV4-1 | many | CASSVIRRGSSYNEQFF
TRBJ2-3 | TRBV10-3 | NA | CAISESASGKGITDTQYF
TRBJ1-5 | TRBV7-2 | NA | CASSLVTGPDQPQHF
TRBJ2-2 | TRBV5-1 | NA | CASAKYAGGNTGELFF
TRBJ1-4 | TRBV20-1 | NA | CSARIRTGGTATNEKLFF
TRBJ2-3 | TRBV5-5 | NA | CASSPGLFTDTQYF
TRBJ2-1 | TRBV18 | NA | CASYTSAGSYNEQFF
TRBJ1-5 | TRBV20-1 | NA | CSARGDKSQPQHF
TRBJ2-3 | TRBV6-6 | few | CASSLFTGGPTDTQYF
NA | TRBV6-2/TRBV6-3 | NA | CASSLLDSDEQFF
TRBJ2-1 | TRBV24-1 | NA | CATSPGWDEQFF
TRBJ1-1 | TRBV6-2/TRBV6-3 | NA | CASNSLTEAFF
TRBJ1-1 | TRBV10-1 | NA | CASSARRAEGDTEAFF
TRBJ1-5 | TRBV14 | few | CASSRGQGQPQHF
TRBJ1-5 | TRBV20-1 | NA | CSAKGQGTVNSNQPQHF
TRBJ2-7 | TRBV29-1 | many | CSVARMGTYEQYF
TRBJ1-1 | TRBV20-1 | few | CSARVSMNTGAFF
TRBJ2-5 | TRBV5-1 | many | CASRALRPQETQYF
TRBJ2-2 | TRBV2 | NA | CASRGQGAKSGELFF
TRBJ1-1 | TRBV27 | few | CASSLSSDRGTEAFF
TRBJ2-5 | TRBV7-2 | few | CASSLWASQETQYF
TRBJ2-4 | TRBV2 | few | CASTGTENIQYF
TRBJ2-7 | TRBV9 | few | CASSVGPIYEQSF
TRBJ2-1 | TRBV6-2/TRBV6-3 | few | CASTGLQPRGNSYNEQFF
TRBJ2-4 | TRBV10-3 | many | CAISESSVYQAKNIQYF
TRBJ1-3 | TRBV5-1 | NA | CASSLAGTGKNTIYF